The 4 T cell receptor beta chains below all came from one sample that was sequenced in a study of somatic mutations in cytotoxic T cells in rheumatoid arthritis. TCRdb's copy holds only in-frame clones and misses some; the assay was immunoSEQ multiplex PCR. Of 6,500 to 9,000 clones listed, approximately 70% are singletons. Input material: CD8+ T cells sorted from blood. These receptors were obtained from an adult with rheumatoid arthritis.

The V call is TRBV28, the J call TRBJ2-2; 7 nucleotides match TRBD1. V lost 3 bases, J lost 6 bases, and 7 bases stayed unmatched. The CDR3 totals 15 residues. In germline, CDR1 is MDHEN, CDR2 SYDVKM. The CDR3 nucleotides read TGTGCCAGCAGTTTTGAGGGGGCAATACCCGGGGAGCTGTTTTTT. Protein: CASSFEGAIPGELFF.

This clone came up once. At one boundary the junction diverges from the germline segment, which might be a read error. V and J are TRBV29-1 and TRBJ2-5; D perhaps matches TRBD1 (6 bases). There are 11 residues in the CDR3. Germline lookup yields CDR1 SQVTM and CDR2 ANQGSEA. In DNA, the CDR3 is TGCAGCGTTCAGGGGCAAGGGACCCAGTACTTC. It encodes CSVQGQGTQYF.

The V gene is TRBV5-5, the J gene TRBJ2-7; 11 positions match TRBD1. The CDR3 contains 15 residues. V lost 5 bases to trimming and J lost 3 bases; unmatched junction nucleotides: 7. The germline CDR1 and CDR2 sequences are SGHKS and YYEKEE (reference sequence). The DNA of the CDR3 is TGTGCCAGCAGTCTTGAGGACAGGGGGCTCTACGAGCAGTACTTC. Encoded protein: CASSLEDRGLYEQYF. The full variable domain, rest sourced from reference TRBV5-5 and TRBJ2-7, is DAGVTQSPTHLIKTRGQQVTLRCSPISGHKSVSWYQQVLGQGPQFIFQYYEKEERGRGNFPDRFSARQFPNYSSELNVNALLLGDSALYLCASSLEDRGLYEQYFGPGTRLTVT.

J is TRBJ2-3 and V is TRBV7-2, with 14 nucleotides matching TRBD2. Trimming at V came to 3 bases and at J to 0 bases, leaving 8 bases not matched to a gene. The CDR3 consists of 19 residues. The germline gives CDR1 SGHTA, CDR2 FQGNSA. Here the CDR3 DNA reads TGTGCCAGCAGCTTGGGTCCGGGACTAGCGGGGGCTAGCACAGATACGCAGTATTTT. It is translated as CASSLGPGLAGASTDTQYF.